The clone carrying this T cell receptor beta chain was observed many times. The antigen is not known. This sample was taken from a study of T-cell memory formation after mild COVID-19. Constant-segment primers served in 5'RACE that generated TCR alpha and TCR beta cDNA libraries bearing sample barcodes and UMIs. TCRdb recomputed calls from the 5' RACE reads with MiXCR, one row per CDR3 protein. The sample has 13,000 to 15,000 distinct CDR3 sequences; roughly a fifth are singletons. Study results and limitations: Memory sampled before infection contained some responding clones, suggesting cross-reactive memory joined.

The V gene end was trimmed by 4 bases and the J gene end by 4 bases; junction bases not matched to a gene: 8. The CDR3 consists of 15 residues. The V gene's germline CDR1 is SGDLS and CDR2 YYNGEE. The TCR sequence derives from an adult woman who had mild COVID-19 (a few samples of this study predate the infection). Cell type and time point are not known. Sequencing was done on a sample of PBMCs or a T cell subset sorted from them (not recorded which). J is TRBJ2-5 and V is TRBV9; 9 bases are a match to TRBD1. The CDR3 loop is CASSTFTGGRETQYF. In nucleotides, the CDR3 is TGTGCCAGCAGCACTTTCACAGGGGGCCGAGAGACCCAGTACTTC.